The sequence of this T cell receptor beta chain was determined in a study of cytomegalovirus exposure and HLA in healthy donors. As to this clone: Its antigen is unknown.

60 Vbeta and 13 Jbeta primers were used in PCR. Profiling relied on immunoSEQ multiplex PCR, and the TCRdb table lists in-frame clones only, not all of them. The sample records 95,000 to 100,000 clones, roughly 70% being singletons. V was pared by 4 bases and J by 4 bases, with 12 bases of the junction left unmatched. The CDR3 runs to 17 residues. Germline CDR1 is LGHNA and CDR2 is YSLEER. General study results and limits: Productive status was seen about 90% or about 30% of the time for most TCR beta V segments in an earlier analysis.

Healthy donors of bone marrow made up the group. Source material: PBMCs. The rearrangement uses TRBV4-3 and TRBJ2-3, with TRBD2 matching over 9 bases. The origin of this receptor is a man in his forties or fifties in good health and CMV-seronegative. CDR3 protein: CASSLLGSGRNPDTQYF. The CDR3 DNA is TGCGCCAGCAGCCTCCTGGGGAGCGGGAGGAACCCAGATACGCAGTATTTT.